The entry below gives a single T cell receptor (beta chain) sequence along with its context. Only in-frame clones appear in the TCRdb table, and some are missing; sequencing was by immunoSEQ multiplex PCR. The data contain roughly 77,000 clones, roughly 92% of them singletons. The sample originates from a study of T cell changes during pregnancy in multiple sclerosis. In germline, CDR1 is LNHDA, CDR2 SQIVND (reference sequence). V shed 3 bases and J 9 bases; nucleotides not matched to a gene: 10. CDR3 length: 15 residues. The clonotype originates from a female donor with multiple sclerosis, enrolled in a pregnancy study. The rearrangement links TRBV19 to TRBJ2-1, with 8 bases identical to TRBD2. This material consisted of peripheral blood, taken in the second trimester of pregnancy. As DNA, the CDR3 is TGTGCCAGTAGTATGCGGGGGGAGGGCCAGGGTGAGCAGTTCTTC. It encodes CASSMRGEGQGEQFF.